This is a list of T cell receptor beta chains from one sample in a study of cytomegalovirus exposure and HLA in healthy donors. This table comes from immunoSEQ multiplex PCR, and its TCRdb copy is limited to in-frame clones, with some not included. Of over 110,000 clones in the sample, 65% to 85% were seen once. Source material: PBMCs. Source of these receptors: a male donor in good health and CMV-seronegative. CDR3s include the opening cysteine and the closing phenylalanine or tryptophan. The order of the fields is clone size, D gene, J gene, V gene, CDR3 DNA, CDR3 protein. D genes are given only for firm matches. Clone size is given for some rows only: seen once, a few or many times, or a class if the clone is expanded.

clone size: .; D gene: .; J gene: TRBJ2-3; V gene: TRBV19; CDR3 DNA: TGTGCCAGTAGTATCCCTAGCGGCACAGATACGCAGTATTTT; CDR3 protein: CASSIPSGTDTQYF
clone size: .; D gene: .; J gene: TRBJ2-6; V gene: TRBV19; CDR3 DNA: TGTGCCAGCTACGGGTTCTCTGGGGCCAACGTCCTGACTTTC; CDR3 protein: CASYGFSGANVLTF
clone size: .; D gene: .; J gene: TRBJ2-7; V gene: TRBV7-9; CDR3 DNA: TGTGCCAGCAGTCCTGATGATGGGCCCTTCTACGAGCAGTACTTC; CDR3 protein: CASSPDDGPFYEQYF
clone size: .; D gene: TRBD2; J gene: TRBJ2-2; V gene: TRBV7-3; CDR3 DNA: TGTGCCAGCAGCTTAGCGGGAGGGGCCACCGGGGAGCTGTTTTTT; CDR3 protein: CASSLAGGATGELFF
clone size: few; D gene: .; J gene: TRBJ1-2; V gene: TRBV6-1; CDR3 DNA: TGTGCCAGCAGTGAAGGCCCAGCTAACTATGGCTACACCTTC; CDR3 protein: CASSEGPANYGYTF
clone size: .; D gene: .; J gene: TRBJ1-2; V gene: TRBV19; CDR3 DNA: TGTGCCAGTAGTATTCAGGGGAATGACTATGGCTACACCTTC; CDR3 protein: CASSIQGNDYGYTF
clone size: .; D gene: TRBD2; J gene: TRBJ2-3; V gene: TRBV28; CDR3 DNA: TGTGCCAGCAGTCCCGGGACTAGCGGGAGCGGAGATACGCAGTATTTT; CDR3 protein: CASSPGTSGSGDTQYF
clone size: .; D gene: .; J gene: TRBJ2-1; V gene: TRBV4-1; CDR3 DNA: TGCGCCAGCAGCCAAGGAATCTACGCAGGGGAGCAGTTCTTC; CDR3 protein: CASSQGIYAGEQFF
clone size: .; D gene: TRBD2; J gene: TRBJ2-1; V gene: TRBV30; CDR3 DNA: TGTGCCTGGAGTGTACCTAGCGGGGTAGGTGAGTTCTTC; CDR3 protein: CAWSVPSGVGEFF
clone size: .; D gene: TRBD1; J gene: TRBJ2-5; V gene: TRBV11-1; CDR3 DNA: TGTGCCAGCAGCTTTCCCGGACAGGGACGTTTACGGTACTTC; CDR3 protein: CASSFPGQGRLRYF
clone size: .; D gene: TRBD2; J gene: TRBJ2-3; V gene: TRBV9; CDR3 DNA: TGTGCCAGCAGCGTAGTAGGGCTAGCGGGAGGGACAGATACGCAGTATTTT; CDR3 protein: CASSVVGLAGGTDTQYF
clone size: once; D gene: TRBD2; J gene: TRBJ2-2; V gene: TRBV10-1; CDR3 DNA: TGCGCCAGCAGTGTGTGGACTAGCGGGAGGGTGTTGAAAACCGGGGAGCTGTTTTTT; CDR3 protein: CASSVWTSGRVLKTGELFF
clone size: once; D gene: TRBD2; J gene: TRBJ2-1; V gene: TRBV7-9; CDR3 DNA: TGTGCCAGCAGCTCAACTTCTAGCGGAGCGAGCTCCTACAATGAGCAGTTCTTC; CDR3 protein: CASSSTSSGASSYNEQFF
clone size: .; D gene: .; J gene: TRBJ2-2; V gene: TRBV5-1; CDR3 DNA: TGCGCCAGCAGCTTGAGGCAGGGTAAAAGTGGTGAGCTGTTTTTT; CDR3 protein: CASSLRQGKSGELFF
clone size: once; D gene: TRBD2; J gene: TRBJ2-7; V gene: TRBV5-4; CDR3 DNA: TGTGCCAGCAGCTTACTAGCGGGCCTCTCCTACGAGCAGTACTTC; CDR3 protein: CASSLLAGLSYEQYF
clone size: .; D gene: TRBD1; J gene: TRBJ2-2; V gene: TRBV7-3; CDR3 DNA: TGTGCCAGCAGCTTTGCCAGGACAGGGGTAGGGACCGGGGAGCTGTTTTTT; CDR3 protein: CASSFARTGVGTGELFF
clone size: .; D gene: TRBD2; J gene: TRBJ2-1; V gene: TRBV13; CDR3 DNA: TGTGCCAGCAGCAAAGGGAGCGGGAATGGATGGGATGAGCAGTTCTTC; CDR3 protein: CASSKGSGNGWDEQFF
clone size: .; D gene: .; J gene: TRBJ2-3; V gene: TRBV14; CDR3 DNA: TGTGCCAGCAGCCAGCCGAACCGGGACACCGGCACAGATACGCAGTATTTT; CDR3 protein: CASSQPNRDTGTDTQYF
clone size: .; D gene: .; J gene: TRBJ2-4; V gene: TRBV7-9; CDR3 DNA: TGTGCCAGCAGCACCGGGACTTTTACAAACATTCAGTACTTC; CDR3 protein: CASSTGTFTNIQYF
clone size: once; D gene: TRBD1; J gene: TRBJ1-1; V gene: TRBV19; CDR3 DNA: TGTGCCAGTAGTAGACCCACAGGGGGCAACACTGAAGCTTTCTTT; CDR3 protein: CASSRPTGGNTEAFF
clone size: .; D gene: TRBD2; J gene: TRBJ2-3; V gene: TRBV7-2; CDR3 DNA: TGTGCCAGCAGCTCTAGCGGGACTTCAGGAGATACGCAGTATTTT; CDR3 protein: CASSSSGTSGDTQYF
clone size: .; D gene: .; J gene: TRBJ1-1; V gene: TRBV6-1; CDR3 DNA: TGTGCCAGCAGGGGGGGAAGTAGCACTGAAGCTTTCTTT; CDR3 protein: CASRGGSSTEAFF
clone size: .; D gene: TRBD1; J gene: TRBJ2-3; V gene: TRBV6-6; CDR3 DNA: TGTGCCAGCAGTTACTCTGGCGGGACAGGGACAGATACGCAGTATTTT; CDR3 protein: CASSYSGGTGTDTQYF
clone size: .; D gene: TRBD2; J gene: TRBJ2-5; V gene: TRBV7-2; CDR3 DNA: TGTGCCAGCAGCTTGACTGTGGCTAGCGGGATATTGAAACAAGAGACCCAGTACTTC; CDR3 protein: CASSLTVASGILKQETQYF
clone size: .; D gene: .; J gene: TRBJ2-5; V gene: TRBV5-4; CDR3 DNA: TGTGCCAGCAGCCAACTAGCCAGGGGGAGTGAGACCCAGTACTTC; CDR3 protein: CASSQLARGSETQYF
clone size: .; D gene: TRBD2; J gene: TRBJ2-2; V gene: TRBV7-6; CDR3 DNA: TGTGCCAGCAGCATCGGGACTACAAACACCGGGGAGCTGTTTTTT; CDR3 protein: CASSIGTTNTGELFF
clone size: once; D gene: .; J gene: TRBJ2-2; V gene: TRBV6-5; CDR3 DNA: TGTGCCAGCAAAGTGGGCAGGGGGGACACCGGGGAGCTGTTTTTT; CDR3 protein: CASKVGRGDTGELFF
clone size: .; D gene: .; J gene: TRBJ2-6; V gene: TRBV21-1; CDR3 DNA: TGTGCCACCCTGGAGGAGGGGGCAGGGGAAGTAAGCTCTGGGGCCAACGTCCTGACTTTC; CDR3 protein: CATLEEGAGEVSSGANVLTF
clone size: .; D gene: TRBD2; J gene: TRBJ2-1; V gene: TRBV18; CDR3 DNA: TGTGCCAGCTCAGAGGGACTAGGGGATGAGGGTGAGCAGTTCTTC; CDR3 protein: CASSEGLGDEGEQFF
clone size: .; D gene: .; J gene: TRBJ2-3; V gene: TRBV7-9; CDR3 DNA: TGTGCCAGCAGCCTGACTACGGTCCCAGATACGCAGTATTTT; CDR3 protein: CASSLTTVPDTQYF
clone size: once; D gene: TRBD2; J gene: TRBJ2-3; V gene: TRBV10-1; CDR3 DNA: TGCGCCAGCGGCCTGGGTCCGCGGGAGAGGATAGATACGCAGTATTTT; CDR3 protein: CASGLGPRERIDTQYF
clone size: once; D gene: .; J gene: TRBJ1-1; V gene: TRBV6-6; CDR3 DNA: TGTGCCAGCAGGACAGGAGGAACTGAAGCTTTCTTT; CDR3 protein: CASRTGGTEAFF
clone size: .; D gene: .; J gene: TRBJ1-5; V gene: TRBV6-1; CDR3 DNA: TGTGCCAGCAGCGCAGGGTCCCTCAGCAATCAGCCCCAGCATTTT; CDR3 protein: CASSAGSLSNQPQHF
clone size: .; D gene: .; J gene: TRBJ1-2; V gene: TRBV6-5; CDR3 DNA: TGTGCCAGCAGTTCGCCAGGGGCTAACTATGGCTACACCTTC; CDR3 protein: CASSSPGANYGYTF
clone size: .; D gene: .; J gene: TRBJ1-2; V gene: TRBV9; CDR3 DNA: TGTGCCAGCAGCGTAGACGGGTTCCGCTATGGCTACACCTTC; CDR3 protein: CASSVDGFRYGYTF
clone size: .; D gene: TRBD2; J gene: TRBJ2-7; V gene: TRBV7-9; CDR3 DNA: TGTGCCAGCAGCTCGAGCGGGAGAAACGAGCAGTACTTC; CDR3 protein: CASSSSGRNEQYF
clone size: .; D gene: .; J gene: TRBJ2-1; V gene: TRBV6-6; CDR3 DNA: TGTGCCAGCAGCCTTATTTACAATGAGCAGTTCTTC; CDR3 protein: CASSLIYNEQFF
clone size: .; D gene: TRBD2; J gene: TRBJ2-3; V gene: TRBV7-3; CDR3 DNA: TGTGCCAGCAGATTAGCGGGAGCGTCAGATACGCAGTATTTT; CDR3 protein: CASRLAGASDTQYF
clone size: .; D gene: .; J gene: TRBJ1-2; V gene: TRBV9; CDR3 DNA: TGTGCCAGCAGCGTAGACTTTCGGACAGATGTATATGGCTACACCTTC; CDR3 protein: CASSVDFRTDVYGYTF
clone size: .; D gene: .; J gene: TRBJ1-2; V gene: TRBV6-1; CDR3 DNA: TGTGCCAGCAGTGAACAGGGTGGGGCTCGAGGCTACACCTTC; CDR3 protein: CASSEQGGARGYTF
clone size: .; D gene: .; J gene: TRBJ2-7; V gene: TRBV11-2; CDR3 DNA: TGTGCCAGCAGCTTAGTACCGGGACACTCCTACGAGCAGTACTTC; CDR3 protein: CASSLVPGHSYEQYF
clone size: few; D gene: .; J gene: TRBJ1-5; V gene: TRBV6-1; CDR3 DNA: TGTGCCAGCAGTGAACAGGGCGGTTATAGCAATCAGCCCCAGCATTTT; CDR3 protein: CASSEQGGYSNQPQHF
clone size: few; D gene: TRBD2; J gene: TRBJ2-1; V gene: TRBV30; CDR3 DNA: TGTGCCTGGAGACTAGCGGGAGTTACTGAGCAGTTCTTC; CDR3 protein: CAWRLAGVTEQFF
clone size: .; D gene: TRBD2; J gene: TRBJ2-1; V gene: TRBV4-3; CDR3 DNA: TGCGCCAGCAGCCAAGAGGTTAGCGCTAGCGGGAGGGCGGGAGAGCAGTTCTTC; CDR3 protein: CASSQEVSASGRAGEQFF
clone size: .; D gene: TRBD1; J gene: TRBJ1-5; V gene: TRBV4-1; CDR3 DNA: TGCGCCAGCAGCCAACTCCTCCGGACAGGGGGCCTTTATCAGCCCCAGCATTTT; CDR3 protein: CASSQLLRTGGLYQPQHF
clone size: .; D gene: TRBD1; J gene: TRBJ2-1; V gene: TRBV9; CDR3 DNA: TGTGCCAGCAGCGTAGCCAGACAGGGGGCATTTGGTTACAATGAGCAGTTCTTC; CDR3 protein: CASSVARQGAFGYNEQFF
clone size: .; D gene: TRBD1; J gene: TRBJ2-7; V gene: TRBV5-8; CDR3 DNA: TGTGCCAGCAGCCCCGGGACAGGGGGCTCTTACGAGCAGTACTTC; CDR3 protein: CASSPGTGGSYEQYF
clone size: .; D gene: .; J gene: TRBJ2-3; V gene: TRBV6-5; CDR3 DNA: TGTGCCAGCAGCCACCACGTAGCAGATACGCAGTATTTT; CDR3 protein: CASSHHVADTQYF
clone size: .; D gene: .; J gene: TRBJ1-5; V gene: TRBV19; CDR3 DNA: TGTGCCAGTAGTATGTCGTTTCAGCCCCAGCATTTT; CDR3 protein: CASSMSFQPQHF
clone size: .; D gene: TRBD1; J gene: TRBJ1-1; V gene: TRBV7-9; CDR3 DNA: TGTGCCAGCAGCTTCGACAGGGGGGTCACTGAAGCTTTCTTT; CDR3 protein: CASSFDRGVTEAFF
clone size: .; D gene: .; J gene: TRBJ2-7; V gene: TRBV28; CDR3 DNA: TGTGCCAGCAGGGTGACAGGAACCGAGCAGTACTTC; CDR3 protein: CASRVTGTEQYF
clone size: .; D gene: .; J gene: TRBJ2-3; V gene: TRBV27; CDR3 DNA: TGTGCCAGCAGTTCAGGGACTCGCCTGGGAGATACGCAGTATTTT; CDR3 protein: CASSSGTRLGDTQYF
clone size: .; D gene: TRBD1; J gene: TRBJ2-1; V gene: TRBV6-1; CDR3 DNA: TGTGCCAGCAGTGAAATTGGGACAGCTTACAATGAGCAGTTCTTC; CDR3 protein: CASSEIGTAYNEQFF
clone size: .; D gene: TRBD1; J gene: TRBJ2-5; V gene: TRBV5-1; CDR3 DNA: TGCGCCAGCAGCCCCCTCGGACAGGGAAGTGAGACCCAGTACTTC; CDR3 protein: CASSPLGQGSETQYF
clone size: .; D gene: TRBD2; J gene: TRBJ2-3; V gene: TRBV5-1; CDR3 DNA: TGCGCCAGCAGCTTGGGCGCTAGCGGGCAAACAGATACGCAGTATTTT; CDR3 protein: CASSLGASGQTDTQYF